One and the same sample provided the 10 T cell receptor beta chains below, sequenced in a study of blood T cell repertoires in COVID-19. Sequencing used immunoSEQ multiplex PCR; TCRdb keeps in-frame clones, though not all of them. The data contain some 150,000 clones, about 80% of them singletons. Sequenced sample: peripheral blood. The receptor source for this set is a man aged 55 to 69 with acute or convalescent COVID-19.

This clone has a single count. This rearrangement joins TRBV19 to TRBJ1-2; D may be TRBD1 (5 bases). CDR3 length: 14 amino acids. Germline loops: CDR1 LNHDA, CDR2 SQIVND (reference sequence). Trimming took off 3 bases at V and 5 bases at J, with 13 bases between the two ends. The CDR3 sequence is CASSIQGTGYGYTF. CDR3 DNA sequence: TGTGCCAGTAGTATTCAGGGAACGGGTTATGGCTACACCTTC.

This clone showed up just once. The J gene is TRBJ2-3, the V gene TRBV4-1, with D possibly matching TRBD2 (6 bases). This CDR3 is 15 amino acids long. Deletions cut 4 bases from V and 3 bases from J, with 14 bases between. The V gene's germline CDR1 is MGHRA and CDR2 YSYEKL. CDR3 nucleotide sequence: TGCGCCAGCAGCCCTCTGGGACTTAATACAGATACGCAGTATTTT. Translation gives CASSPLGLNTDTQYF.

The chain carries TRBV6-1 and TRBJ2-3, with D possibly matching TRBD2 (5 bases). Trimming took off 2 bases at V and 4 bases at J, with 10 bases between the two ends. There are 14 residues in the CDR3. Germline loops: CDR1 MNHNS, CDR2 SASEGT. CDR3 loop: CASSELASPDTQYF. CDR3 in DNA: TGTGCCAGCAGTGAACTGGCTAGCCCAGATACGCAGTATTTT.

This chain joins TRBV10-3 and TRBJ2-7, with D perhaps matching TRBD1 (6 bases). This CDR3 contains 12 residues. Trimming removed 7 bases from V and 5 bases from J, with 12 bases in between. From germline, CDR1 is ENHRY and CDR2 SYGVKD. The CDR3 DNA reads TGTGCCATCAAGGACAGTGCCAACGAGCAGTACTTC. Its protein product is CAIKDSANEQYF.

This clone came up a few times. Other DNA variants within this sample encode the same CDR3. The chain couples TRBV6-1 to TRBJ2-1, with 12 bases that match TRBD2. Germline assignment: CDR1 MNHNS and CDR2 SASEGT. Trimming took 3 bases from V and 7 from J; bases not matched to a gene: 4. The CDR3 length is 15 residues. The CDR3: CASSELAGGSNEQFF. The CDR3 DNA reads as TGTGCCAGCAGTGAGCTAGCGGGAGGGAGTAATGAGCAGTTCTTC.

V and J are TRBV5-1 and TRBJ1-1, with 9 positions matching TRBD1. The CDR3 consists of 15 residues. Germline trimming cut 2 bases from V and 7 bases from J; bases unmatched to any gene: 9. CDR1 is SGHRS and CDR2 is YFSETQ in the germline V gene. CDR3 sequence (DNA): TGCGCCAGCAGCTTCGGACAGGGGCCTGGGAATGAAGCTTTCTTT. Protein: CASSFGQGPGNEAFF.

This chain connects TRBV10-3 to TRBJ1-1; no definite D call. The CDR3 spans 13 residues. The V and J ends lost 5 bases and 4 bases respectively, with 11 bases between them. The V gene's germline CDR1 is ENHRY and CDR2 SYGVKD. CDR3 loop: CAISRTESTEAFF. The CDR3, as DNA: TGTGCCATCAGTCGTACCGAGAGCACTGAAGCTTTCTTT.

CDR3 DNA sequence: TGTGCCATCCAGGACGGGGGCACCGGGGAGCTGTTTTTT. This gives the protein CAIQDGGTGELFF. V gene TRBV10-3 combines with J gene TRBJ2-2; D possibly corresponds to TRBD2 (6 bases). Germline assignment: CDR1 ENHRY and CDR2 SYGVKD. The CDR3 has 13 residues. Trimming removed 8 bases from V and 4 bases from J, with 11 bases in between.

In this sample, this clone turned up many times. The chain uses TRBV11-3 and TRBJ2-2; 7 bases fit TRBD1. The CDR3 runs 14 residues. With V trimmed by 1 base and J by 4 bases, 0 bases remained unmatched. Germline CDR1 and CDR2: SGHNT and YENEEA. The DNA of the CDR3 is TGTGCCAGCAGCTTAGCAGGGGGCACCGGGGAGCTGTTTTTT. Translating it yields CASSLAGGTGELFF.

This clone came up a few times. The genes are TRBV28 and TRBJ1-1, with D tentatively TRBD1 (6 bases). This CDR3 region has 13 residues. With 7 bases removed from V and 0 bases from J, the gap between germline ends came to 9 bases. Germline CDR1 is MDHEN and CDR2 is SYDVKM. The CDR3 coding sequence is TGTGCCAGCACTCAGGGGTTGAACACTGAAGCTTTCTTT. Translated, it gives CASTQGLNTEAFF.